This note documents a single T cell receptor (beta chain) sequence. Per the original methods: The authors estimated nucleated cell counts from reference gene primer amplification. Profiling relied on immunoSEQ multiplex PCR, and the TCRdb table lists in-frame clones only, not all of them. That table furnishes V, J and clone size, whereas the DNA furnished D and trimming. The sample consists of 110,000 or so clones, more than 60% of them appearing once. These data come from a study of blood T cell repertoires in COVID-19. Study as a whole: Samples came from the United States, Italy and Spain, spanning acute and convalescent COVID-19. PBMCs, B-cell-depleted T cells, or T cells were the source of the cDNA or gDNA that made up the material.

The CDR3 has 17 amino acids. Germline CDR1 is LNHDA and CDR2 is SQIVND (reference sequence). V was cut by 3 bases and J by 0 bases, with 17 bases left in between. This sequence joins TRBV19 and TRBJ1-1; a weak D match, TRBD1 (5 bases). The source is a man in his 70s with acute or convalescent COVID-19. The sequencing sample was made of peripheral blood. The CDR3 DNA sequence: TGTGCCAGTAGTATGGTCGCAGGGCGTCTTATGAACACTGAAGCTTTCTTT. As protein: CASSMVAGRLMNTEAFF.